The rows below give T cell receptor beta chains drawn from one sample of a study of beta chain features in type 1 diabetes. TCRdb keeps only in-frame clones here, not all; method: immunoSEQ multiplex PCR. Here the sample spans hundreds of thousands of clones, over 12% being singletons. The sample consisted of naive CD4+ T cells from blood. The receptors stem from a man aged 18 to 30 with type 1 diabetes. The CDR3 runs from the conserved cysteine through the conserved F or W. The D gene is left open where the match is weak. Size values are once, few and many counts, or a class for expanded clones, and some rows have none.

TRBJ2-3 | TRBD2 | TRBV9 | - | CASSGTSGTSTDTQYF | TGTGCCAGCAGCGGAACTAGCGGGACGAGCACAGATACGCAGTATTTT
TRBJ1-1 | - | TRBV29-1 | few | CSVEGMNTEAFF | TGCAGCGTTGAAGGGATGAACACTGAAGCTTTCTTT
TRBJ2-2 | - | TRBV15 | - | CATSREGDTLTSGELFF | TGTGCCACCAGCAGAGAGGGGGACACTCTAACGTCCGGGGAGCTGTTTTTT
TRBJ2-7 | - | TRBV9 | few | CASSVGPTRVSYEQYF | TGTGCCAGCAGCGTAGGGCCCACGCGGGTCTCCTACGAGCAGTACTTC
TRBJ2-7 | - | TRBV28 | - | CASSSGHSYEQYF | TGTGCCAGCAGTTCCGGACACTCCTACGAGCAGTACTTC
TRBJ2-5 | - | TRBV10-3 | - | CAISLDRIKVGTQYF | TGTGCCATCAGCCTAGACAGGATCAAGGTCGGGACCCAGTACTTC
TRBJ2-3 | - | TRBV4-1 | - | CASSQREGGKITDTQYF | TGCGCCAGCAGCCAACGGGAAGGGGGAAAAATTACAGATACGCAGTATTTT
TRBJ2-1 | - | TRBV6-6 | - | CASGERSYNEQFF | TGTGCCAGCGGGGAGCGGTCCTACAATGAGCAGTTCTTC
TRBJ2-1 | - | TRBV4-1 | few | CASSQEGAANEQFF | TGCGCCAGCAGCCAAGAGGGTGCAGCCAATGAGCAGTTCTTC
TRBJ2-7 | TRBD1 | TRBV5-4 | few | CASSSGTVLYEQYF | TGTGCCAGCAGCTCCGGGACAGTCTTATACGAGCAGTACTTC
TRBJ1-5 | - | TRBV9 | - | CASSGDPAANDQPQHF | TGTGCCAGCAGCGGTGACCCCGCCGCCAACGATCAGCCCCAGCATTTT
TRBJ2-1 | TRBD2 | TRBV9 | few | CASSTSTGTTSYNEQFF | TGTGCCAGCAGCACTTCAACCGGGACTACCTCCTACAATGAGCAGTTCTTC
TRBJ1-3 | - | TRBV30 | few | CAWSSGLGGNTIYF | TGTGCCTGGAGTTCCGGGTTGGGAGGAAACACCATATATTTT
TRBJ2-7 | TRBD1 | TRBV29-1 | few | CSVGTGQSYEQYF | TGCAGCGTTGGGACAGGTCAATCCTACGAGCAGTACTTC
TRBJ1-4 | - | TRBV29-1 | few | CSVAPGSDEKLFF | TGCAGCGTTGCTCCCGGGTCTGATGAAAAACTGTTTTTT
TRBJ2-2 | TRBD1 | TRBV14 | - | CASSRDRVFTGELFF | TGTGCCAGCAGCCGGGACAGGGTATTCACCGGGGAGCTGTTTTTT
TRBJ2-1 | TRBD2 | TRBV30 | - | CAWSWREVQFF | TGTGCCTGGAGTTGGCGGGAGGTGCAGTTCTTC
TRBJ2-3 | - | TRBV9 | few | CASSVAGASTDTQYF | TGTGCCAGCAGCGTAGCCGGGGCTAGCACAGATACGCAGTATTTT
TRBJ2-5 | - | TRBV4-2 | - | CASSQEIRGERTQYF | TGTGCCAGCAGCCAAGAAATTAGGGGAGAAAGGACCCAGTACTTC
TRBJ2-1 | TRBD2 | TRBV7-2 | - | CASTAGGLVLNEQFF | TGTGCCAGCACCGCGGGAGGACTAGTCCTCAATGAGCAGTTCTTC
TRBJ2-4 | TRBD2 | TRBV30 | few | CAWSPMTGLAGSIQYF | TGTGCCTGGAGTCCAATGACCGGACTAGCGGGGAGTATTCAGTACTTC
TRBJ2-7 | - | TRBV7-9 | - | CASSPTLNPGLYEQYF | TGTGCCAGCAGCCCCACGTTGAATCCGGGCTTGTACGAGCAGTACTTC
TRBJ2-2 | - | TRBV30 | - | CAWSVLGGGVGELFF | TGTGCCTGGAGTGTACTCGGTGGGGGAGTCGGGGAGCTGTTTTTT
TRBJ1-5 | - | TRBV14 | - | CASSQMGQPQHF | TGTGCCAGCAGCCAAATGGGACAGCCCCAGCATTTT
TRBJ2-7 | - | TRBV6-5 | - | CASSSPGISYEQYF | TGTGCCAGCAGTAGTCCAGGAATCTCCTACGAGCAGTACTTC
TRBJ2-5 | TRBD1 | TRBV27 | few | CASSSRGQGAGVETQYF | TGTGCCAGCAGTTCCCGCGGACAGGGGGCTGGGGTAGAGACCCAGTACTTC
TRBJ2-5 | - | TRBV30 | - | CAWGPEATQYF | TGTGCCTGGGGCCCCGAGGCGACCCAGTACTTC
TRBJ2-1 | - | TRBV4-3 | - | CASSQGGSTYNEQFF | TGCGCCAGCAGCCAAGGGGGGTCGACCTACAATGAGCAGTTCTTC
TRBJ2-7 | - | TRBV20-1 | few | CSASRPQQYF | TGCAGTGCTTCGCGGCCCCAGCAGTACTTC
TRBJ1-1 | TRBD1 | TRBV29-1 | - | CSVANRGNTEAFF | TGCAGCGTTGCCAACAGGGGCAATACTGAAGCTTTCTTT
TRBJ2-1 | - | TRBV14 | few | CASSKGFEQFF | TGTGCCAGCTCAAAGGGGTTCGAGCAGTTCTTC
TRBJ2-3 | TRBD1 | TRBV29-1 | few | CSVGPGTGATDTQYF | TGCAGCGTTGGTCCCGGGACAGGGGCTACAGATACGCAGTATTTT
TRBJ2-3 | - | TRBV5-1 | - | CASSSAARGRVVDTQYF | TGCGCCAGCAGCTCGGCGGCGCGGGGAAGAGTTGTGGATACGCAGTATTTT
TRBJ2-5 | TRBD2 | TRBV4-1 | - | CASSLSGRPILQETQYF | TGCGCCAGCAGCCTTAGCGGGAGGCCAATCCTCCAAGAGACCCAGTACTTC
TRBJ2-7 | - | TRBV7-2 | few | CASSLSRSYEQYF | TGTGCCAGCAGCTTATCCCGATCCTACGAGCAGTACTTC
TRBJ2-2 | - | TRBV13 | few | CASSPRAANTGELFF | TGTGCCAGCAGCCCCCGGGCAGCTAACACCGGGGAGCTGTTTTTT
TRBJ2-7 | - | TRBV7-3 | few | CASSPSGAYEQYF | TGTGCCAGCAGTCCGTCAGGGGCCTACGAGCAGTACTTC